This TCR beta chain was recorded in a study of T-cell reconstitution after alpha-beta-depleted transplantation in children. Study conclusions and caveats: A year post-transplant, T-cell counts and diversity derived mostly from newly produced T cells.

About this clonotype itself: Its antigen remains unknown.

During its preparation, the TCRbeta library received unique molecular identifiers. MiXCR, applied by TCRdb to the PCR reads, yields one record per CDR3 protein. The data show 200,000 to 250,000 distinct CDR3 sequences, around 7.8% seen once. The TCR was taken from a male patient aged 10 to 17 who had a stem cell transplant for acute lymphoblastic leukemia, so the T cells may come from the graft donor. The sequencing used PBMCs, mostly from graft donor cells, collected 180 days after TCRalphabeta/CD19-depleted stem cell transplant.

The CDR3 sequence: CASSEWDYHRTDTQYF. The CDR3 bases are TGTGCCAGCAGCGAATGGGACTACCACCGCACAGATACGCAGTATTTT. The rearrangement joins TRBV9 to TRBJ2-3; 7 positions agree with TRBD2. The J segment lost 1 base and the V segment lost 3 bases, leaving 8 bases of the junction unmatched. CDR1 SGDLS and CDR2 YYNGEE come from the germline V gene. CDR3 length equals 16 residues. Using reference TRBV9 and TRBJ2-3 for the parts outside the CDR3, the full variable domain is DSGVTQTPKHLITATGQRVTLRCSPRSGDLSVYWYQQSLDQGLQFLIQYYNGEERAKGNILERFSAQQFPDLHSELNLSSLELGDSALYFCASSEWDYHRTDTQYFGPGTRLTVL.